This T cell receptor beta chain derives from a study of cytomegalovirus exposure and HLA in healthy donors. Study-wide results and limits: Specificity of three CMV-associated chains for CMV antigens was verified in vitro.

The PCR employed 60 Vbeta primers together with 13 Jbeta primers. Libraries were prepared by immunoSEQ multiplex PCR; TCRdb keeps only in-frame clonotypes and omits some of them. Of roughly 280,000 clones in the sample, 72% are singletons; the top ten hold under 3%. A remark on this clone: Antigen specificity is unknown.

V was clipped by 4 bases and J by 2 bases; unmatched bases: 7. Germline V gene lookup returns CDR1 MDHEN and CDR2 SYDVKM. The CDR3 covers 16 residues. The specimen sequenced was PBMCs. V gene TRBV28 combines with J gene TRBJ2-7, with 11 bases identical to TRBD1. The sequence derives from a female donor in good health and CMV-seronegative. Here the CDR3 DNA reads TGTGCCAGCAGTTCCTCCGGACAGGGGGCTCCCTACGAGCAGTACTTC. This encodes CASSSSGQGAPYEQYF.